The source of this TCR beta chain is a study of blood T cells in healthy people across ages. This clonotype has a handful of counts. Sample-barcoded 5' priming and a J-beta primer mix drove a second PCR of about 6 to 12 cycles. TCRdb redid the calling of the 5' RACE reads with MiXCR, one entry per CDR3 protein. Among about 1,400,000 distinct CDR3 sequences listed, about 43% were seen once. With 6 bases removed from V and 2 bases from J, the gap between germline ends came to 15 bases. This CDR3 has 15 amino acids. This sequence was found in a woman aged 18-35 years in good health. Input material: blood. This chain connects TRBV12-3 or TRBV12-4 to TRBJ2-3; D call uncertain. The CDR3 coding sequence is TGTGCCAGCAGCGCCGGCTCCCTCCTCACAGATACGCAGTATTTT. It encodes CASSAGSLLTDTQYF.